A few counts support the clone carrying this TCR beta chain. Its antigen remains unidentified. The data were obtained in a study of immune cell composition in non-small cell lung cancer. Study-wide points: Around 75% of squamous and approximately 30% of adenocarcinoma cases had tumour-associated clones >0.5%.

Repertoires were generated with immunoSEQ multiplex PCR, while TCRdb's copy carries only in-frame clones and drops some. The profile covers 12,000 to 15,000 clones, with approximately 70% appearing a single time and 14% taken by the ten largest. Germline V gives CDR1 MDHEN, CDR2 SYDVKM. V dropped 6 bases and J dropped 4 bases, with 21 bases sitting between them. The CDR3 sequence is 17 residues long. The V and J genes are TRBV28 and TRBJ2-2; maybe TRBD1 (6 bases). This TCR came from a human donor with non-small cell lung cancer. What was sequenced was lung tumor tissue. Here the CDR3 reads CASRPGHQKGPTGELFF. The CDR3 bases are TGTGCCAGCAGGCCGGGACACCAGAAGGGCCCCACCGGGGAGCTGTTTTTT. Full variable domain (outside the CDR3, taken from reference TRBV28 and TRBJ2-2): DVKVTQSSRYLVKRTGEKVFLECVQDMDHENMFWYRQDPGLGLRLIYFSYDVKMKEKGDIPEGYSVSREKKERFSLILESASTNQTSMYLCASRPGHQKGPTGELFFGEGSRLTVL.